This T cell receptor beta chain came from a study of blood T cells in healthy people across ages. At the level of the study: Capturing about one barcoded beta molecule per two T cells was achieved by template switching.

In regard to this clonotype: Its cognate antigen is unknown. A read error is possible here, since a much larger clone lies one base away. Here the CDR3 omits its conserved ending phenylalanine or tryptophan, so a read error is the likely source.

Study-wide results and caveats: In the absence of known donor CMV status, changes in expanded clonotypes were possibly confounded.

Next came a second PCR, run for about 6 to 12 cycles, which used a sample-barcoded 5' primer along with a J-beta primer mix. TCRdb analysed the 5' RACE reads with MiXCR anew, one entry per CDR3 protein. The sample has approximately 960,000 distinct CDR3 sequences, around 29% seen once. Another study also made use of these data, one on T cells of mothers and their children. From that second work: RNA was extracted, and all of it went into cDNA synthesis at around 1.4 ug per 15 ul. Reads obtained per mother exceeded 8 million TCR beta CDR3 reads, with roughly 3.3 million obtained per child.

Sample: blood. The TCR originated in a woman aged 40 to 50 in good health.

The CDR3 spells CSVGGGGNYGYTC. CDR3 nucleotide sequence: TGCAGCGTTGGAGGGGGAGGTAACTATGGCTACACCTGC. The chain links TRBV29-1 to TRBJ1-2; D perhaps matches TRBD1 (6 bases). The CDR3 is made up of 13 amino acids. The germline gives CDR1 SQVTM, CDR2 ANQGSEA. Between the trimmed V and J ends, which lost 4 bases and 1 base, there was a span of 10 bases.